These T cell receptor beta chains were read from a single sample in a study of Ad26.COV2.S vaccination and SARS-CoV-2 variants. Profiling relied on immunoSEQ multiplex PCR, and the TCRdb table lists in-frame clones only, not all of them. This table holds about 350,000 clones, roughly 91% found once. The sequencing used peripheral blood, collected in a trial of Ad26.COV2.S vaccine versus placebo. The receptors originated from a person between 18 and 65 years old who received the Ad26.COV2.S COVID-19 vaccine or a placebo. CDR3s include the opening cysteine and the closing phenylalanine or tryptophan. A D gene is named only where the DNA matches it firmly. Clone size, where shown, is once, few, many, or a class for clones that have expanded.

clone_size j_call d_call v_call cdr3_aa cdr3_nt
- TRBJ2-7 TRBD1 TRBV28 CASRGQGVDIEQYF TGTGCCAGCAGAGGACAGGGGGTGGATATCGAGCAGTACTTC
- TRBJ2-1 - TRBV1 CTSSPRLAGGVNEQFF TGCACCAGCAGCCCCAGACTAGCGGGAGGTGTTAATGAGCAGTTCTTC
- TRBJ1-1 - TRBV4-1 CASSQAVKGPGKLTSMNTEAFF TGCGCCAGCAGCCAAGCTGTCAAGGGTCCCGGAAAACTTACATCTATGAACACTGAAGCTTTCTTT
- TRBJ1-4 - TRBV24-1 CATRTRGQSTNEKLFF TGTGCCACCAGGACCCGCGGACAGTCAACTAATGAAAAACTGTTTTTT
- TRBJ2-7 TRBD1 TRBV5-1 CASSLVAGGSYEQYF TGCGCCAGCAGCTTGGTGGCAGGGGGATCCTACGAGCAGTACTTC
- TRBJ1-1 - TRBV6-2/TRBV6-3 CASSYGQNTEAFF TGTGCCAGCAGTTACGGGCAGAACACTGAAGCTTTCTTT
- TRBJ2-5 TRBD1 TRBV6-5 CASRPDRGRETQYF TGTGCCAGCAGACCGGACAGGGGAAGGGAGACCCAGTACTTC
- TRBJ1-2 - TRBV7-9 CASAGRNYGYTF TGTGCCAGCGCGGGCAGAAACTATGGCTACACCTTC
- TRBJ2-3 TRBD1 TRBV19 CASSRTGQDTQYF TGTGCCAGTAGCCGGACAGGGCAAGATACGCAGTATTTT
- TRBJ2-2 - TRBV24-1 CATSAGVGTGELFF TGTGCCACCAGTGCCGGGGTCGGGACCGGGGAGCTGTTTTTT
- TRBJ1-5 TRBD1 TRBV19 CASTQRGGGNQPQHF TGTGCCAGTACCCAGAGAGGGGGCGGCAATCAGCCCCAGCATTTT
- TRBJ2-2 TRBD1 TRBV15 CATSKGQGTWSGELFF TGTGCCACCAGCAAAGGACAGGGGACTTGGTCCGGGGAGCTGTTTTTT
- TRBJ1-5 - TRBV19 CASSGKGQPNAYQPQHF TGTGCCAGTAGTGGCAAAGGACAGCCCAATGCCTATCAGCCCCAGCATTTT
few TRBJ2-5 TRBD2 TRBV10-2 CASSDLRLAGRETQYF TGCGCCAGCAGTGACCTCCGACTAGCGGGAAGGGAGACCCAGTACTTC
- TRBJ1-1 - TRBV29-1 CSVRENTEAFF TGCAGCGTCAGGGAGAACACTGAAGCTTTCTTT
- TRBJ2-1 TRBD2 TRBV5-6 CASSFRSGRRNEQFF TGTGCCAGCAGCTTTCGAAGCGGGAGGAGGAATGAGCAGTTCTTC
- TRBJ2-1 - TRBV4-2 CASSQEGASGIDEQFF TGTGCCAGCAGCCAAGAGGGGGCTAGCGGAATCGATGAGCAGTTCTTC
- TRBJ1-2 - TRBV27 CASRNKGPRNYGYTF TGTGCCAGCAGAAACAAGGGACCGAGAAACTATGGCTACACCTTC
- TRBJ1-4 - TRBV5-1 CASSLDGFANEKLFF TGCGCCAGCAGTCTAGACGGGTTTGCTAATGAAAAACTGTTTTTT
- TRBJ2-2 TRBD1 TRBV6-2/TRBV6-3 CASSPGTGGFYTGELFF TGTGCCAGCAGCCCCGGGACAGGGGGCTTTTACACCGGGGAGCTGTTTTTT
- TRBJ2-1 - TRBV4-1 CASSQGDSYNEQFF TGCGCCAGCAGCCAAGGGGACTCATACAATGAGCAGTTCTTC
- TRBJ1-4 - TRBV18 CASQGGINEKLFF TGTGCCAGCCAAGGGGGGATAAATGAAAAACTGTTTTTT
- TRBJ2-3 - TRBV9 CASSPQTPSPAQYF TGTGCCAGCAGCCCCCAAACTCCCTCCCCGGCGCAGTATTTT
- TRBJ1-5 - TRBV5-1 CASSLEAGQPQHF TGCGCCAGCAGCTTGGAAGCGGGCCAGCCCCAGCATTTT
once TRBJ1-1 TRBD1 TRBV7-9 CASSLARQGHTEAFF TGTGCCAGCAGCTTAGCCCGACAGGGGCATACTGAAGCTTTCTTT
- TRBJ1-4 - TRBV14 CASSQDPARGGEKLFF TGTGCCAGCAGCCAAGATCCGGCCAGGGGAGGTGAAAAACTGTTTTTT
few TRBJ1-1 TRBD1 TRBV5-1 CASSAGTASIEAFF TGCGCCAGCAGCGCAGGGACAGCCTCCATTGAAGCTTTCTTT
- TRBJ1-2 TRBD1 TRBV29-1 CSVEGRDREANYGYTF TGCAGCGTTGAAGGTCGGGACAGGGAAGCTAACTATGGCTACACCTTC
few TRBJ1-4 - TRBV3-1/TRBV3-2 CASSQDRRNEKLFF TGTGCCAGCAGCCAAGACAGAAGGAATGAAAAACTGTTTTTT
- TRBJ1-1 TRBD1 TRBV19 CASSPRQGASLTEAFF TGTGCCAGTAGTCCCCGACAGGGGGCGAGTCTAACTGAAGCTTTCTTT
- TRBJ2-2 TRBD2 TRBV5-4 CASSSGAGTGELFF TGTGCCAGCTCTAGCGGGGCCGGAACCGGGGAGCTGTTTTTT
- TRBJ2-6 TRBD1 TRBV7-9 CATLGDRGTGANVLTF TGTGCCACATTAGGGGACAGGGGGACGGGGGCCAACGTCCTGACTTTC
- TRBJ1-2 TRBD1 TRBV27 CASSLTYPPTGNYGYTF TGTGCCAGCAGTTTGACTTACCCCCCGACAGGGAACTATGGCTACACCTTC
- TRBJ2-7 TRBD2 TRBV4-1 CASSPGLAGVEQYF TGCGCCAGCAGCCCCGGACTAGCGGGAGTCGAGCAGTACTTC
- TRBJ2-3 - TRBV5-1 CASSLAGAPDTQYF TGCGCCAGCAGCTTGGCGGGTGCGCCAGATACGCAGTATTTT
- TRBJ2-5 - TRBV5-1 CASRVLRTPQETQYF TGCGCCAGCAGAGTGCTTAGGACTCCTCAAGAGACCCAGTACTTC
- TRBJ1-1 - TRBV12-3/TRBV12-4 CASSLRNDREAFF TGTGCCAGCAGTTTGAGGAATGACAGGGAAGCTTTCTTT
once TRBJ2-2 - TRBV6-6 CASSSQGGAGTGELFF TGTGCCAGCAGTTCCCAAGGGGGGGCGGGAACCGGGGAGCTGTTTTTT
- TRBJ1-5 - TRBV27 CASSSGWGSNQPQHF TGTGCCAGCAGTTCCGGATGGGGGTCCAATCAGCCCCAGCATTTT
- TRBJ2-1 - TRBV29-1 CSVDRDASYNEQFF TGCAGCGTTGATCGGGATGCGTCCTACAATGAGCAGTTCTTC
- TRBJ1-1 TRBD1 TRBV11-2 CASSVTGGGFEAFF TGTGCCAGCAGCGTTACAGGGGGCGGTTTTGAAGCTTTCTTT
- TRBJ1-2 TRBD1 TRBV6-5 CASSLDRGHFGYTF TGTGCCAGCAGTTTGGACAGGGGGCATTTTGGCTACACCTTC
- TRBJ2-5 - TRBV4-1 CASSVLPGRGGETQYF TGCGCCAGCAGCGTCCTCCCGGGCAGGGGAGGAGAGACCCAGTACTTC
- TRBJ1-6 - TRBV5-1 CASSFQGVGSYNSPLHF TGCGCCAGCAGCTTCCAGGGAGTAGGCTCCTATAATTCACCCCTCCACTTT
- TRBJ2-3 - TRBV27 CASTRGLATDTQYF TGTGCCAGCACCCGTGGGCTAGCAACAGATACGCAGTATTTT
- TRBJ1-5 - TRBV28 CASSTPDPSQPQHF TGTGCCAGCAGTACCCCCGACCCAAGTCAGCCCCAGCATTTT
- TRBJ1-2 - TRBV6-5 CASRPKQLANYGYTF TGTGCCAGCAGACCAAAACAGTTAGCTAACTATGGCTACACCTTC
- TRBJ1-1 - TRBV6-5 CASIQTANTEAFF TGTGCCAGCATTCAGACAGCCAACACTGAAGCTTTCTTT
once TRBJ2-5 - TRBV30 CACNSQAYQETQYF TGTGCCTGTAATTCACAGGCGTACCAAGAGACCCAGTACTTC
few TRBJ2-2 - TRBV7-8 CASSRELELFF TGTGCCAGCAGCCGGGAGTTGGAGCTGTTTTTT
- TRBJ2-7 TRBD1 TRBV10-3 CAIMGTGALNEQYF TGTGCCATCATGGGGACAGGGGCCCTTAACGAGCAGTACTTC
- TRBJ2-3 - TRBV5-8 CASSLGRELDTQYF TGTGCCAGCAGCTTGGGCAGGGAGTTAGATACGCAGTATTTT
- TRBJ2-7 - TRBV28 CASSFSGPEQYF TGTGCCAGCAGTTTTTCGGGTCCCGAGCAGTACTTC
few TRBJ1-2 - TRBV7-9 CASSARNYGYTF TGTGCCAGCAGCGCCAGAAACTATGGCTACACCTTC
- TRBJ1-2 - TRBV28 CASSPRQNYGYTF TGTGCCAGCAGTCCCCGACAGAACTATGGCTACACCTTC
- TRBJ2-2 - TRBV19 CASSIASSGELFF TGTGCCAGTAGTATCGCCTCTTCCGGGGAGCTGTTTTTT
- TRBJ2-2 - TRBV7-9 CASSLVSGMAGELFF TGTGCCAGCAGCTTAGTTTCAGGGATGGCCGGGGAGCTGTTTTTT
- TRBJ2-7 - TRBV28 CASSSTYEQYF TGTGCCAGCAGTTCCACCTACGAGCAGTACTTC
few TRBJ2-2 - TRBV2 CATLGPGNTGELFF TGTGCCACCCTCGGGCCAGGAAACACCGGGGAGCTGTTTTTT